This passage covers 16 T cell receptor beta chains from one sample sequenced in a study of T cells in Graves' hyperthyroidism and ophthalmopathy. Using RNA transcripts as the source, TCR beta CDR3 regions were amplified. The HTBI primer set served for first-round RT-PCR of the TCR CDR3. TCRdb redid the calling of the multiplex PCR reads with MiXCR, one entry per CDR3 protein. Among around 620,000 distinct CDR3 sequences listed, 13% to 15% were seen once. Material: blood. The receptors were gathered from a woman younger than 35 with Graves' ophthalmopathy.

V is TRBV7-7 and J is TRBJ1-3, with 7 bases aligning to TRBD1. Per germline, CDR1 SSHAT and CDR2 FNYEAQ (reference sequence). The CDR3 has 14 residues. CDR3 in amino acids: CASGAGTAGNTIYF. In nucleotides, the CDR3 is TGTGCTAGCGGCGCAGGGACAGCTGGAAACACCATATATTTT.

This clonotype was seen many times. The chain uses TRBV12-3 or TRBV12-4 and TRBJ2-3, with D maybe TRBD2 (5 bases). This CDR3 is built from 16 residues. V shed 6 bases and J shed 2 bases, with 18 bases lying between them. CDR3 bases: TGTGCCAGCAGCCCCGGGATCAATTATGACACAGATACGCAGTATTTT. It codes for CASSPGINYDTDTQYF.

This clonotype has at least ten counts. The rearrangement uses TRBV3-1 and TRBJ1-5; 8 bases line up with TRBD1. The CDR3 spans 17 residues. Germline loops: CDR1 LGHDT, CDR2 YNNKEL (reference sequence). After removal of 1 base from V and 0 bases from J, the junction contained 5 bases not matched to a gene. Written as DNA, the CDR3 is TGTGCCAGCAGCCAAGCCCCTGGGACAGGTAGCAATCAGCCCCAGCATTTT. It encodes CASSQAPGTGSNQPQHF.

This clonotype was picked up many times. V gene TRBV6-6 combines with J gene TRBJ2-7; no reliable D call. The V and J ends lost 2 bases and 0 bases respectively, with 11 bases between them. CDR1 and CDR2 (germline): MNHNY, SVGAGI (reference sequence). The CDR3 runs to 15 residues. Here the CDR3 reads CASSYMGASSYEQYF. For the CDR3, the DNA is TGTGCCAGCAGTTACATGGGTGCTAGCTCCTACGAGCAGTACTTC.

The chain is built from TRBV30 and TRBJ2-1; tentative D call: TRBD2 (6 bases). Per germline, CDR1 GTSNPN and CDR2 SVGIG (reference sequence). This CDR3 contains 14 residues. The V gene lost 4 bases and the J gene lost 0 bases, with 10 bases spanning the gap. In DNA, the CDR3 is TGTGCCTGGACCAGGGACTTCTCCTACAATGAGCAGTTCTTC. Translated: CAWTRDFSYNEQFF.

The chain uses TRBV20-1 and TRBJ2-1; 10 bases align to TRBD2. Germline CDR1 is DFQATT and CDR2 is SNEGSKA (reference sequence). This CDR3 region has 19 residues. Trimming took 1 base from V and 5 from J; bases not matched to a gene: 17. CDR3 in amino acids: CSARGGEFVGTSANNEQFF. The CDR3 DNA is TGCAGTGCTAGAGGGGGGGAGTTCGTCGGGACTAGCGCGAACAATGAGCAGTTCTTC.

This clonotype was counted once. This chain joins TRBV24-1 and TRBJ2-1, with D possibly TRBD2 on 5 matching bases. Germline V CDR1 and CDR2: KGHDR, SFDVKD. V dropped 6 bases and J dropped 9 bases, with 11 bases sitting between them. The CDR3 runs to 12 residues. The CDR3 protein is CATSSLSGEQFF. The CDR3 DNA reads TGTGCCACCAGTTCCTTAAGCGGTGAGCAGTTCTTC.

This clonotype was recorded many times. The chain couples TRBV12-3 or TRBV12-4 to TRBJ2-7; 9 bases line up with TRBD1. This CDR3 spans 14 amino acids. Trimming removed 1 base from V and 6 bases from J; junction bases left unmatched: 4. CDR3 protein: CASSLGTGEGEQYF. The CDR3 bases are TGTGCCAGCAGTTTAGGGACAGGGGAGGGCGAGCAGTACTTC.

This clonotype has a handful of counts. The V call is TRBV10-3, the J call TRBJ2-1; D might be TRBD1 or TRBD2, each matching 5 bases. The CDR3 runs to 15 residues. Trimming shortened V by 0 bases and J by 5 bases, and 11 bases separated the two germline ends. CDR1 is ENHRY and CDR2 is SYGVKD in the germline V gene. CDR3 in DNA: TGTGCCATCAGTGAGTCTGGGGGTGGGCACAATGAGCAGTTCTTC. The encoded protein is CAISESGGGHNEQFF.

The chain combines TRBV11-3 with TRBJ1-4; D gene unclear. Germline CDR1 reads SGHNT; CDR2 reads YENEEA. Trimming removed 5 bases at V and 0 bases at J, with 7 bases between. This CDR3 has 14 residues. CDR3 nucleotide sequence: TGTGCCAGCAGCCCTAATCCAACTAATGAAAAACTGTTTTTT. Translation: CASSPNPTNEKLFF.

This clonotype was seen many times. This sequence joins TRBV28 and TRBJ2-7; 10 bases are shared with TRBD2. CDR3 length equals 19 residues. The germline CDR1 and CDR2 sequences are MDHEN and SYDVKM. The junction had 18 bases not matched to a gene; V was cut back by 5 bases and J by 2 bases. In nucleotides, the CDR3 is TGTGCCAGCAGTACCTATATTGGGGAAGCGGGAGGGATAACCTACGAGCAGTACTTC. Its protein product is CASSTYIGEAGGITYEQYF.

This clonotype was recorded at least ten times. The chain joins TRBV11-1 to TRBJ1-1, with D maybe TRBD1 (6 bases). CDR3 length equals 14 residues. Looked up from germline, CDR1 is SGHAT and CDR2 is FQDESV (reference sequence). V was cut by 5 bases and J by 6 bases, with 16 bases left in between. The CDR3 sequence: CASSITGAYPEAFF. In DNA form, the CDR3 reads TGTGCCAGCAGCATAACGGGGGCATATCCTGAAGCTTTCTTT.

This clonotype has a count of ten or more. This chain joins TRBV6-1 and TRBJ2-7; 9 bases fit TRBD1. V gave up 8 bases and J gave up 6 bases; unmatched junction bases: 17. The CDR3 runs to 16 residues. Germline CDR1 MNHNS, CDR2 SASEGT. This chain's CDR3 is CASVRRWDRERTEQYF. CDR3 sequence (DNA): TGTGCCAGCGTAAGGAGATGGGACAGGGAACGGACCGAGCAGTACTTC.

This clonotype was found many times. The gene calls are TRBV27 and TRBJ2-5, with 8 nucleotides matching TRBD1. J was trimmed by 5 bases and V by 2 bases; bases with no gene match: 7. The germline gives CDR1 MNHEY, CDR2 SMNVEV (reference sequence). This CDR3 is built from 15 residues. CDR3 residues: CASSLDQGARETQYF. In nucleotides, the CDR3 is TGTGCCAGCAGTTTAGACCAGGGGGCACGGGAGACCCAGTACTTC.

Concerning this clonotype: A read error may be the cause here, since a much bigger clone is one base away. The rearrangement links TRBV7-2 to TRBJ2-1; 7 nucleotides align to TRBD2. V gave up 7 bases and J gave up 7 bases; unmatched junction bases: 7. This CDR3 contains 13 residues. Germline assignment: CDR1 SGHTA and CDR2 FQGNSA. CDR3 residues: CASKKRGLNEQFF. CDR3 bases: TGTGCCAGCAAAAAGCGGGGACTTAATGAGCAGTTCTTC. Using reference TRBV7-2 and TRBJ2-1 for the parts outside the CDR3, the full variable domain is GAGVSQSPSNKVTEKGKDVELRCDPISGHTALYWYRQSLGQGLEFLIYFQGNSAPDKSGLPSDRFSAERTGGSVSTLTIQRTQQEDSAVYLCASKKRGLNEQFFGPGTRLTVL.

The CDR3 loop reads CASSYSIWAGFTEAFF. In DNA, the CDR3 is TGTGCCAGCAGTTACTCGATATGGGCAGGGTTTACTGAAGCTTTCTTT. The gene calls are TRBV6-6 and TRBJ1-1; possibly TRBD1 for D (5 bases). The CDR3 loop spans 16 amino acids. Germline loops: CDR1 MNHNY, CDR2 SVGAGI (reference sequence). Trimming pared 0 bases from V and 5 bases from J, leaving 16 bases between.